A selection of T cell receptor beta chains follows, all from one sample in a study of blood T cells in healthy people across ages. TCRdb fed the 5' RACE reads into MiXCR, producing one record per CDR3 protein. This sample carries around 1.7 million distinct CDR3 sequences, roughly 27% of them seen once, and the ten largest clones take 7.7%. The sequenced sample consisted of blood. These receptors were obtained from a woman younger than 45 in good health. Both conserved end residues are part of each CDR3. The order of the fields is J gene, D gene, V gene, clone size, CDR3 DNA, CDR3 protein. The D gene is left open where the match is weak. Where a row states a size, it is once, few, many or the class of an expanded clone; other rows omit it.

>TRBJ2-7|NA|TRBV20-1|NA
TGCAGTGCTGCTGAAGAAAGGGACGTGAGGCACGAGCAGTACTTC
CSAAEERDVRHEQYF
>TRBJ2-5|NA|TRBV24-1|many
TGTGCCACCAGTCGGGGGGCGGTTGTGTCCCAAGAGACCCAGTACTTC
CATSRGAVVSQETQYF
>TRBJ2-7|NA|TRBV15|many
TGTGCCACCAGCGTCGCCGGGACTGTAACCTACGAGCAGTACTTC
CATSVAGTVTYEQYF
>TRBJ1-2|NA|TRBV30|NA
TGTGCCTGGAGTGTCTCGGATTTTGGCTACACCTTC
CAWSVSDFGYTF
>TRBJ2-1|NA|TRBV20-1|NA
TGCAGTGCCCTGCTAGGCCGTTCCTACAATGAGCAGTTCTTC
CSALLGRSYNEQFF
>TRBJ2-1|TRBD1|TRBV6-6|few
TGTGCCAGCAGTTCGGACAGGGCGGTCTCCTACAATGTGCAGTTCTTC
CASSSDRAVSYNVQFF
>TRBJ2-3|TRBD1|TRBV9|NA
TGTGCCAGCAGCACGTGGACAGGGGGCACAGATACGCAGTATTTT
CASSTWTGGTDTQYF
>TRBJ1-5|NA|TRBV6-2/TRBV6-3|few
TGTGCCAGCGTTAATGGGATAGGAGGTGGCAATCAGCCCCAGCATTTT
CASVNGIGGGNQPQHF
>TRBJ2-5|NA|TRBV10-3|NA
TGTGCCATCACCGAAAACACAGGGGAGGGCGAGACCCAGTACTTC
CAITENTGEGETQYF
>TRBJ2-2|NA|TRBV20-1|NA
TGCAGTGCTCGCCAATACACCGGGGAGCTGTTTTTT
CSARQYTGELFF
>TRBJ1-2|NA|TRBV20-1|NA
TGCAGTGCTAGAGTAACAGCCGTACCGGGGCACACCTTC
CSARVTAVPGHTF
>TRBJ2-7|NA|TRBV4-1|many
TGCGCCAGCAGCCAAGATCGGAGAGGGGACTACGAGCAGTACTTC
CASSQDRRGDYEQYF
>TRBJ2-7|NA|TRBV6-5|many
TGTGCCAGCAGTTACGACTTTACCTACGAGCAGTACTTC
CASSYDFTYEQYF
>TRBJ2-5|TRBD1|TRBV14|NA
TGTGCCAGCAGCCAAGTCAGGGGGAGAAATCAGTACTTC
CASSQVRGRNQYF
>TRBJ2-1|NA|TRBV7-2|NA
TGTGTCAGCAGCCCCCTGTGGAGCAATGAGCAGTGCTTC
CVSSPLWSNEQCF
>TRBJ2-3|NA|TRBV20-1|many
TGCAGTGCGGGCGCAGGAGGAGCAGATACGCAGTATTTT
CSAGAGGADTQYF
>TRBJ2-7|NA|TRBV9|many
TGTGCCAGCAGCCCCCCGGCCGGAGGGATAGACGAGCAGTACTTC
CASSPPAGGIDEQYF
>TRBJ2-5|NA|TRBV20-1|NA
TGCAGTGCTACCCAGTGGACAGTCCAAGGGGAGACCCAGTACTTC
CSATQWTVQGETQYF
>TRBJ2-1|TRBD2|TRBV7-6|many
TGTGCCAGCAGCTTAGATCTCCTAGCGGGGGGGCAGGCTGAGCAGTTCTTC
CASSLDLLAGGQAEQFF
>TRBJ1-5|TRBD1|TRBV27|NA
TGTGCCAGCAGTTGGGACAGTAGTCAGCCCCAGCATTTT
CASSWDSSQPQHF
>TRBJ2-7|NA|TRBV28|many
TGTGCCAGTCAGGAGGGGTCCCGCTACGAGCAGTACTTC
CASQEGSRYEQYF
>TRBJ2-3|NA|TRBV29-1|many
TGCAGCGTTGACCCTAGCGCCCGGGGGACAGATACGCAGTATTTT
CSVDPSARGTDTQYF
>TRBJ2-7|TRBD1|TRBV7-9|NA
TGTGCCAGCAGTTTAGGAACCGGGACAGGCGACGAGCAGTACTTC
CASSLGTGTGDEQYF
>TRBJ1-4|TRBD1|TRBV7-9|few
TGTGCCAGCAGCTCCCGACAGGGGACAGCAACTAATGAAAAACTGTTTTTT
CASSSRQGTATNEKLFF
>TRBJ1-4|NA|TRBV4-1|few
TGCGCCAGCAGCCCGTCCCACTTAGGAAGTAATGAAAAACTGTTTTTT
CASSPSHLGSNEKLFF
>TRBJ1-5|NA|TRBV12-3/TRBV12-4|NA
TGTGCCAGCAGTTTAAGGGGCTCAGGGCGCAATCAGCCCCAGCATTTT
CASSLRGSGRNQPQHF
>TRBJ1-6|NA|TRBV11-2|NA
TGTGCCAGCAGCTCGACCTCCCGGGGCCCTTATTCACCCCTCCACTTT
CASSSTSRGPYSPLHF